These T cell receptor beta chains were read from a single sample in a study of T cell responses to AZD1222 COVID-19 vaccine. Produced via immunoSEQ multiplex PCR; TCRdb's table is partial and in-frame only. This table holds just over 150,000 clones, 90% found once. The sample was peripheral blood, taken on day 0 of AZD1222 vaccination. These receptors originate from an adult in good health. CDR3s include the opening cysteine and the closing phenylalanine or tryptophan. The order of the fields is J gene, V gene, clone size, D gene, CDR3 protein, CDR3 DNA. A D gene is named only where the DNA matches it firmly. Rows give clone size only sometimes, using once, few, many, or a class for an expanded clone.

J: TRBJ1-3; V: TRBV7-9; size: NA; D: NA; CDR3: CASSFHRDGGVSGNTIYF; DNA: TGTGCCAGCAGCTTCCACAGGGATGGAGGAGTCTCTGGAAACACCATATATTTT
J: TRBJ1-1; V: TRBV7-8; size: once; D: TRBD1; CDR3: CASSANRGFAMNTEAFF; DNA: TGTGCCAGCAGCGCAAACAGGGGGTTCGCCATGAACACTGAAGCTTTCTTT
J: TRBJ2-3; V: TRBV5-4; size: NA; D: NA; CDR3: CASSVWGNTQYF; DNA: TGTGCCAGCAGCGTGTGGGGGAATACGCAGTATTTT
J: TRBJ1-1; V: TRBV19; size: NA; D: NA; CDR3: CATNSGNTEAFF; DNA: TGTGCCACCAATAGCGGGAACACTGAAGCTTTCTTT
J: TRBJ2-5; V: TRBV19; size: once; D: TRBD1; CDR3: CASSLTRTGQETQYF; DNA: TGTGCCAGTAGCCTCACAAGGACAGGCCAAGAGACCCAGTACTTC
J: TRBJ2-1; V: TRBV15; size: NA; D: NA; CDR3: CATSTRRGAVHNEQFF; DNA: TGTGCCACCAGCACCCGAAGAGGAGCCGTCCACAATGAGCAGTTCTTC
J: TRBJ1-4; V: TRBV7-2; size: NA; D: NA; CDR3: CASSLDGGSAEKLFF; DNA: TGTGCCAGCAGCTTAGATGGGGGGTCCGCTGAAAAACTGTTTTTT
J: TRBJ2-5; V: TRBV7-6; size: once; D: TRBD2; CDR3: CASSSSLAGVLGETQYF; DNA: TGTGCCAGCAGCTCCTCACTGGCGGGAGTCCTTGGGGAGACCCAGTACTTC
J: TRBJ2-3; V: TRBV10-3; size: NA; D: NA; CDR3: CAISDRRLDTQYF; DNA: TGTGCCATCAGTGATCGTCGTTTAGATACGCAGTATTTT
J: TRBJ1-6; V: TRBV18; size: NA; D: NA; CDR3: CASSPPGPNSPLHF; DNA: TGTGCCAGCTCACCACCAGGGCCGAATTCACCCCTCCACTTT
J: TRBJ1-1; V: TRBV18; size: once; D: NA; CDR3: CASSPPGARDTEAFF; DNA: TGTGCCAGCTCACCACCGGGGGCGAGGGACACTGAAGCTTTCTTT
J: TRBJ2-3; V: TRBV14; size: NA; D: NA; CDR3: CASSQDTGRSTDTQYF; DNA: TGTGCCAGCAGCCAAGATACTGGGCGAAGCACAGATACGCAGTATTTT
J: TRBJ2-7; V: TRBV5-5; size: NA; D: TRBD2; CDR3: CASSDNGLAGGEQYF; DNA: TGTGCCAGCAGCGATAACGGACTAGCGGGAGGCGAGCAGTACTTC
J: TRBJ1-5; V: TRBV28; size: NA; D: NA; CDR3: CASSHPRGDQPQHF; DNA: TGTGCCAGCAGCCATCCCCGGGGGGATCAGCCCCAGCATTTT
J: TRBJ1-6; V: TRBV3-1/TRBV3-2; size: NA; D: NA; CDR3: CASSQDRAIGIDNSPLHF; DNA: TGTGCCAGCAGCCAAGATCGGGCCATAGGGATCGATAATTCACCCCTCCACTTT
J: TRBJ1-5; V: TRBV21-1; size: NA; D: NA; CDR3: CASSKGPVALGQPQHF; DNA: TGTGCCAGCAGCAAAGGCCCAGTGGCTCTCGGTCAGCCCCAGCATTTT
J: TRBJ1-2; V: TRBV28; size: NA; D: TRBD1; CDR3: CASSPGQGARDYGYTF; DNA: TGTGCCAGCAGCCCAGGACAGGGGGCGCGGGACTATGGCTACACCTTC
J: TRBJ1-1; V: TRBV28; size: NA; D: NA; CDR3: CASSLIVPNTEAFF; DNA: TGTGCCAGCAGTTTAATTGTCCCAAACACTGAAGCTTTCTTT
J: TRBJ2-7; V: TRBV6-2/TRBV6-3; size: NA; D: NA; CDR3: CASSYGGATYEQYF; DNA: TGTGCCAGCAGTTATGGGGGAGCGACCTACGAGCAGTACTTC
J: TRBJ2-3; V: TRBV28; size: NA; D: TRBD1; CDR3: CASSLGVGTGTDTQYF; DNA: TGTGCCAGCTCCCTGGGGGTGGGGACAGGAACAGATACGCAGTATTTT
J: TRBJ1-3; V: TRBV10-3; size: once; D: NA; CDR3: CAISEDSGNTIYF; DNA: TGTGCCATCAGTGAGGACTCCGGAAACACCATATATTTT
J: TRBJ1-1; V: TRBV14; size: few; D: NA; CDR3: CASSQGGSEAFF; DNA: TGTGCCAGCAGCCAAGGGGGTTCTGAAGCTTTCTTT
J: TRBJ1-1; V: TRBV27; size: once; D: TRBD1; CDR3: CASTWTGATEAFF; DNA: TGTGCCAGCACCTGGACAGGGGCCACTGAAGCTTTCTTT
J: TRBJ1-2; V: TRBV18; size: NA; D: TRBD1; CDR3: CASSRGQGANLDGYTF; DNA: TGTGCCAGCTCCCGTGGACAGGGGGCGAACCTCGATGGCTACACCTTC
J: TRBJ2-5; V: TRBV7-2; size: NA; D: NA; CDR3: CASSLAQQTVLGTQYF; DNA: TGTGCCAGCAGCTTAGCCCAGCAGACAGTCCTAGGGACCCAGTACTTC
J: TRBJ1-2; V: TRBV28; size: NA; D: TRBD1; CDR3: CASRGQGAPGYTF; DNA: TGTGCCAGCAGGGGACAGGGGGCGCCCGGCTACACCTTC
J: TRBJ1-2; V: TRBV29-1; size: NA; D: NA; CDR3: CSVEATVNGYTF; DNA: TGCAGCGTTGAAGCGACAGTAAATGGCTACACCTTC
J: TRBJ2-4; V: TRBV2; size: NA; D: TRBD2; CDR3: CASSIPGGGEENIQYF; DNA: TGTGCCAGCAGTATCCCCGGCGGGGGAGAGGAAAACATTCAGTACTTC
J: TRBJ1-3; V: TRBV6-5; size: NA; D: NA; CDR3: CASRHRDSSGNTIYF; DNA: TGTGCCAGCAGACACAGGGATTCCTCTGGAAACACCATATATTTT
J: TRBJ2-7; V: TRBV5-4; size: NA; D: TRBD2; CDR3: CASSLGLAGTYEQYF; DNA: TGTGCCAGCAGCTTGGGACTAGCGGGAACCTACGAGCAGTACTTC
J: TRBJ2-7; V: TRBV15; size: once; D: NA; CDR3: CATSRELFRRDSHHEQYF; DNA: TGTGCCACCAGCAGAGAGCTATTCCGGAGGGATTCCCACCACGAGCAGTACTTC
J: TRBJ2-7; V: TRBV2; size: NA; D: TRBD1; CDR3: CASSTGQGVNEQYF; DNA: TGTGCCAGCAGTACGGGACAGGGCGTTAACGAGCAGTACTTC
J: TRBJ2-7; V: TRBV6-1; size: NA; D: NA; CDR3: CASSEAGHSEQYF; DNA: TGTGCCAGCAGTGAAGCGGGACACTCCGAGCAGTACTTC
J: TRBJ2-4; V: TRBV29-1; size: NA; D: NA; CDR3: CSVEDRRGHTLAKNIQYF; DNA: TGCAGCGTTGAAGACCGTCGTGGACATACACTAGCCAAAAACATTCAGTACTTC
J: TRBJ2-3; V: TRBV7-8; size: NA; D: NA; CDR3: CASGRRGLGTDTQYF; DNA: TGTGCCAGCGGGCGGAGGGGGTTAGGGACAGATACGCAGTATTTT
J: TRBJ2-7; V: TRBV27; size: NA; D: NA; CDR3: CASSLSHSYEQYF; DNA: TGTGCCAGCAGTTTAAGTCACTCCTACGAGCAGTACTTC
J: TRBJ1-2; V: TRBV6-2/TRBV6-3; size: NA; D: TRBD1; CDR3: CASSMDRPYYGYTF; DNA: TGTGCCAGCAGCATGGACAGGCCTTACTATGGCTACACCTTC
J: TRBJ1-5; V: TRBV28; size: few; D: NA; CDR3: CASSLSLWWNSGTNQPQHF; DNA: TGTGCCAGCAGTTTAAGTCTGTGGTGGAACAGTGGTACCAATCAGCCCCAGCATTTT
J: TRBJ2-7; V: TRBV4-1; size: NA; D: TRBD2; CDR3: CASSQDGAGTNSYEQYF; DNA: TGCGCCAGCAGCCAAGATGGGGCCGGGACTAACTCCTACGAGCAGTACTTC
J: TRBJ1-1; V: TRBV2; size: NA; D: NA; CDR3: CASGTMGRGNTEAFF; DNA: TGTGCCAGCGGGACAATGGGCAGGGGAAACACTGAAGCTTTCTTT